The T cell receptor (beta chain) described here comes from a study of cytomegalovirus exposure and HLA in healthy donors. PCR was performed using 60 Vbeta and 13 Jbeta primers. Sequencing used immunoSEQ multiplex PCR; TCRdb keeps in-frame clones, though not all of them. The sample holds roughly 250,000 clones, around two thirds seen once. The CDR3 loop spans 17 amino acids. Germline V gene data show CDR1 as MNHEY and CDR2 as SMNVEV (reference sequence). Trimming removed 0 bases from V and 2 bases from J; junction bases left unmatched: 9. Sample: PBMCs. V gene TRBV27 combines with J gene TRBJ2-7; 8 bases are shared with TRBD1. The clonotype was recovered from a female donor in good health and CMV-seronegative. The CDR3 is CASSLSVRGPFPYEQYF. The CDR3 region has the DNA TGTGCCAGCAGTTTATCGGTCAGGGGGCCATTCCCCTACGAGCAGTACTTC.